This TCR beta chain comes out of a study of T cell responses to AZD1222 COVID-19 vaccine. Trimming removed 0 bases at V and 8 bases at J, with 8 bases between. The CDR3 consists of 12 residues. Germline-derived CDR1 and CDR2 are SGHRS and YFSETQ. Study-level findings and limits: Baseline seropositivity characterized only six AZD1222 recipients. Most donors were white British and more were female, and clonal diversity was possibly underestimated. Only after the peak T cell response were repertoires sampled.

This clone was found a few times. Its specificity is unknown. Other nucleotide sequences in the sample specify the same CDR3. Clones were sequenced by immunoSEQ multiplex PCR, and TCRdb holds only the in-frame ones, with some missing. The top ten clones hold 6.9% of a sample with 150,000 or so clones, 90% of them seen once. The sample here was peripheral blood, taken on day 0 of AZD1222 vaccination. The receptor comes from an adult in good health. The chain employs TRBV5-1 and TRBJ1-2, with a tentative D call TRBD1 (6 bases). CDR3 in DNA: TGCGCCAGCAGCTTGGACAGGGACGGCTACACCTTC. Encoded protein: CASSLDRDGYTF. The full variable domain, completed using reference TRBV5-1 and TRBJ1-2, is KAGVTQTPRYLIKTRGQQVTLSCSPISGHRSVSWYQQTPGQGLQFLFEYFSETQRNKGNFPGRFSGRQFSNSRSEMNVSTLELGDSALYLCASSLDRDGYTFGSGTRLTVV.